The sequence of this T cell receptor beta chain was determined in a study of response to subunit inactivated influenza vaccine (dated by TCRdb to the late 2010s). About the full investigation: To follow how T cells responded to a trivalent subunit inactivated influenza vaccine, the researchers relied on deep quantitative profiling of the T cell receptor repertoire. Study-wide conclusions, independent of this receptor: According to the authors, only a limited number of new T cells may be recruited by each seasonal influenza vaccination.

The library was made by RT-PCR. This sample was sequenced with an Illumina HiSeq 2500. TCRdb trimmed the raw reads at Q25, called clones with MiXCR and kept productive beta chains. All rows with the same CDR3 protein become a single entry with the most common DNA and genes. The sample table records around 750,000 distinct CDR3 sequences; approximately 21% of these occur just once. About a tenth of the sample belongs to the ten largest clones. The germline V gene sets CDR1 to MNHNS and CDR2 to SASEGT. The junction carries 12 bases between V and J, which are trimmed by 6 bases and 6 bases respectively. Including the terminal cysteine and phenylalanine, the CDR3 comprises 13 residues. Here the CDR3 DNA is all that survives: 39 bases in frame from base 1. The table lists this clonotype with a few counts. Its antigen remains undetermined. Base quality data are lacking; no much larger clone is found one base away.

Source: PBMCs from blood, taken roughly 5 days after vaccination. The origin of this receptor is a man aged 50-60 years who received an inactivated influenza vaccine. Donor details come from another sample of the same person, matched by shared clones. Recombination linked TRBV6-1 to TRBJ1-5; a tentative D match to TRBD1 spans 5 bases. The bases are TGTGCCAGCAGGGGGCAGGGAAGTCAGCCCCAGCATTTT. This yields the protein CASRGQGSQPQHF.